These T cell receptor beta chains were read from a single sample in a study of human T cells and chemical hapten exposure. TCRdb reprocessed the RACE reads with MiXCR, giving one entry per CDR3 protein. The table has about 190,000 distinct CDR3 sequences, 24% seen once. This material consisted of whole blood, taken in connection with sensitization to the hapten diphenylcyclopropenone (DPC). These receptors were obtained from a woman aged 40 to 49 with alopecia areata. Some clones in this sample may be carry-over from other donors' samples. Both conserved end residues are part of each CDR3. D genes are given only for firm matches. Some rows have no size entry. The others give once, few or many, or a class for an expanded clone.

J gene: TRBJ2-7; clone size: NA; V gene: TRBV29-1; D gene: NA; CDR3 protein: CSATSESYEQYF; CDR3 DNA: TGCAGCGCGACTAGTGAGAGCTACGAGCAGTACTTC
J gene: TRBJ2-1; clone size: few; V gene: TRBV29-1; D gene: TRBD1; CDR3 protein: CSVADRGLASEQFF; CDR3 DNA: TGCAGCGTAGCAGACAGGGGGCTAGCGAGTGAGCAGTTCTTC
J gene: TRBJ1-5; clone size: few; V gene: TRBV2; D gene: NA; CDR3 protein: CASSATAGSNQPQHF; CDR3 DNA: TGTGCCAGCAGTGCGACAGCTGGGAGTAATCAGCCCCAGCATTTT
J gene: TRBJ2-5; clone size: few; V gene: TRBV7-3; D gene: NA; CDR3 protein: CASSSTGNQETQYF; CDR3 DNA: TGTGCCAGCAGCTCTACAGGAAATCAAGAGACCCAGTACTTC
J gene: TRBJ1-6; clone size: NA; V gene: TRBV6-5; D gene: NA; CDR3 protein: CASSYSAGSSYNSPLHF; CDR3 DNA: TGTGCCAGCAGTTACTCGGCAGGGAGCTCCTATAATTCACCCCTCCACTTT
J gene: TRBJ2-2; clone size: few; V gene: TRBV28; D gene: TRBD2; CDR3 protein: CASSWGGSLSGELFF; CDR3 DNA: TGTGCCAGCAGTTGGGGAGGGTCATTGAGCGGGGAGCTGTTTTTT
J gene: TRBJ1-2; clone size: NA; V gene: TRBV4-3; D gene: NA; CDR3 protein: CASSQGYGDRYGYTF; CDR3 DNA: TGCGCCAGCAGCCAAGGCTACGGGGACCGCTATGGCTACACCTTC
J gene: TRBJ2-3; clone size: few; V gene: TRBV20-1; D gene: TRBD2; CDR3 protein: CSARVAGGPSAGTDTQYF; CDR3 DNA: TGCAGTGCAAGAGTAGCGGGAGGGCCATCGGCGGGCACAGATACGCAGTATTTT
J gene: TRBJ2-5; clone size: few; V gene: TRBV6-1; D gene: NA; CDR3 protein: CASSATRKETQYF; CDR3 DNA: TGTGCCAGCAGTGCCACTAGAAAAGAGACCCAGTACTTC
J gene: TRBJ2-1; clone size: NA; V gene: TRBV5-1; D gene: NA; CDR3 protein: CASSLYSTSYNEQFF; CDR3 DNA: TGCGCCAGCAGCTTGTACTCTACCTCCTACAATGAGCAGTTCTTC
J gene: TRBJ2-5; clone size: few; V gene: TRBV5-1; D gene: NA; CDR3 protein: CASSSRIQETQYF; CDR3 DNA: TGCGCCAGCAGCTCTCGGATCCAAGAGACCCAGTACTTC
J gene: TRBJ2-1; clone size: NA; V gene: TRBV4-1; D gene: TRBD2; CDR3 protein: CASSQEELAGAYNEQFF; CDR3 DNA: TGCGCCAGCAGCCAAGAAGAACTAGCGGGAGCCTACAATGAGCAGTTCTTC
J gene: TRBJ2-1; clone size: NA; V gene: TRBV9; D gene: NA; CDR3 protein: CASSVVQGFIDEQFF; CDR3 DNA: TGTGCCAGCAGCGTAGTGCAGGGTTTTATCGATGAGCAGTTCTTC
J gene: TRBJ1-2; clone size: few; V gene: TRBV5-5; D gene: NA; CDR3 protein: CASSQGSNDGYTF; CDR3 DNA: TGTGCCAGCAGCCAGGGGTCGAATGATGGCTACACCTTC
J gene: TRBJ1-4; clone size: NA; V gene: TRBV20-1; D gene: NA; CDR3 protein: CSAREYLTNEKLFF; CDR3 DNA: TGCAGTGCTAGAGAATACCTTACTAATGAAAAACTGTTTTTT
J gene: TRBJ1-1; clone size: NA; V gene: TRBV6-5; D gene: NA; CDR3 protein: CASSYSTMGGNTEAFF; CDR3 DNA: TGTGCCAGCAGTTACTCGACGATGGGGGGAAACACTGAAGCTTTCTTT
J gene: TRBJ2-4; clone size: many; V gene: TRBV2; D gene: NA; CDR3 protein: CASSPAAFKNIQYF; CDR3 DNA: TGTGCCAGCAGTCCCGCGGCCTTCAAAAACATTCAGTACTTC
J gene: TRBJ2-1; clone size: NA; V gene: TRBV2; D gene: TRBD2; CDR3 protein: CASSEREGPNEQFF; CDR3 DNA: TGTGCCAGCAGTGAGCGGGAGGGCCCGAATGAGCAGTTCTTC
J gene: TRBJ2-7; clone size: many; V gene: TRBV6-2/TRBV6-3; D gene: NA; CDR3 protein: CATRWTGTYEQYF; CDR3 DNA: TGTGCCACCCGCTGGACGGGGACCTACGAGCAGTACTTC
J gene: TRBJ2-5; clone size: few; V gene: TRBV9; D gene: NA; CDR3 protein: CASSVVSGEETQYF; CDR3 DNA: TGTGCCAGCAGCGTAGTTAGCGGAGAAGAGACCCAGTACTTC
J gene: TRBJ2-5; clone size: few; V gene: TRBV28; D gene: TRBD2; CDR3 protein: CASSLGASGRGETQYF; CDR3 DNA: TGTGCCAGCAGTTTAGGGGCTAGCGGGAGAGGAGAGACCCAGTACTTC
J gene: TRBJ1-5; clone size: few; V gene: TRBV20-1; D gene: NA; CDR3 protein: CSASPLTSTDQPQHF; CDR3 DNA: TGCAGTGCTAGCCCTCTCACTTCTACAGATCAGCCCCAGCATTTT
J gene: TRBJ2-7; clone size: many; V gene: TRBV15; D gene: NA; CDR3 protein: CATSSRGYEQYF; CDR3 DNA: TGTGCCACTTCAAGCAGGGGTTACGAGCAGTACTTC
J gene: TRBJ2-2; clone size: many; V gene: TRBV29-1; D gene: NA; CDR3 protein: CSVAYTGELFF; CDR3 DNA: TGCAGCGTTGCCTACACCGGGGAGCTGTTTTTT
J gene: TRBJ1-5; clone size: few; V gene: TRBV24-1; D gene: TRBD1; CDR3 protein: CATSDPKTGAGGQPQHF; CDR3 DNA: TGTGCCACCAGTGACCCGAAGACAGGGGCAGGGGGCCAGCCCCAGCATTTT
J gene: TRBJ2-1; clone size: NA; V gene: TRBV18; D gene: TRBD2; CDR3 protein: CASSVSSGSNEQFF; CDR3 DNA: TGTGCCAGCTCAGTTTCTAGCGGGAGCAATGAGCAGTTCTTC
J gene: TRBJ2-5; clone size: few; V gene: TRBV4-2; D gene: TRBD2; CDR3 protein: CASSPSGRAGETQYF; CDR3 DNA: TGTGCCAGCTCACCTAGCGGGAGGGCCGGGGAGACCCAGTACTTC
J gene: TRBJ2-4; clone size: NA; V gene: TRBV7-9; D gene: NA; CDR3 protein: CASSLVASAKNIQYF; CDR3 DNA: TGTGCCAGCAGCTTAGTGGCTTCAGCCAAAAACATTCAGTACTTC
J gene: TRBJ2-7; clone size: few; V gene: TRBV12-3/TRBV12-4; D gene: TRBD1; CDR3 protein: CASRLTGGIYEQYF; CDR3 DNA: TGTGCCAGCAGGTTGACAGGGGGCATCTACGAGCAGTACTTC
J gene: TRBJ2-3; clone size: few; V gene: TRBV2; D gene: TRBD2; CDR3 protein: CASTKEGLATDTQYF; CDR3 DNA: TGTGCCAGCACTAAAGAGGGACTAGCGACGGATACGCAGTATTTT
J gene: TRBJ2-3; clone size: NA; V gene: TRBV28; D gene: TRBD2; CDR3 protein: CASSLAGGVADTQYF; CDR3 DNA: TGTGCCAGCAGCCTAGCGGGAGGTGTCGCAGATACGCAGTATTTT
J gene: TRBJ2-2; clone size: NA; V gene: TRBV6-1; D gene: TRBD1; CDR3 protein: CASGPTGESGELFF; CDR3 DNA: TGTGCCAGCGGACCGACAGGGGAGAGCGGGGAGCTGTTTTTT
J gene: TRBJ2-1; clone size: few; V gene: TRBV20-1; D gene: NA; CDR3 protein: CSATGLSYNEQFF; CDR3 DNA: TGCAGTGCTACAGGGCTCTCCTACAATGAGCAGTTCTTC
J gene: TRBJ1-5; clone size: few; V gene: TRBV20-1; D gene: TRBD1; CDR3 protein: CSASKGAQDDQPQHF; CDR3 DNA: TGCAGTGCTAGCAAGGGGGCGCAGGACGATCAGCCCCAGCATTTT
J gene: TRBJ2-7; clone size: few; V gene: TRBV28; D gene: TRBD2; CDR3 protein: CASPPTGLAVAYEQYF; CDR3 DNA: TGTGCCAGCCCCCCTACGGGACTAGCAGTAGCCTACGAGCAGTACTTC
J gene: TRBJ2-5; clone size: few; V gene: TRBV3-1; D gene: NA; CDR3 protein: CASSRSLQETQYF; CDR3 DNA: TGTGCCAGCAGCCGGAGCCTCCAAGAGACCCAGTACTTC
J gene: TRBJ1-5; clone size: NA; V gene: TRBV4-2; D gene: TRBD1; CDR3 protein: CASSSRTGPSEAQHF; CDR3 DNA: TGTGCCAGCAGCAGCCGGACAGGGCCGTCGGAGGCCCAGCATTTT
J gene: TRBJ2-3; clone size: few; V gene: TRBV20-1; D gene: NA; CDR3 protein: CSAPPLTGPDTQYF; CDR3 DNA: TGCAGTGCTCCACCGTTGACAGGACCAGATACGCAGTATTTT
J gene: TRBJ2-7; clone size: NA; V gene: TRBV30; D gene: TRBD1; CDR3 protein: CAWSHRGHQYEQYF; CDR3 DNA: TGTGCCTGGAGTCACAGGGGGCATCAGTACGAGCAGTACTTC
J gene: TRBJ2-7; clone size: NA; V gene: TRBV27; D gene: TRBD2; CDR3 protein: CASSPYSSGTPYEQYF; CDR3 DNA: TGTGCCAGCAGTCCCTACTCTAGCGGAACACCCTACGAGCAGTACTTC
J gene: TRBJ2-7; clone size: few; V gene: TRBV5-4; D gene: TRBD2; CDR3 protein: CASSLPSGYEQYF; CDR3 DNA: TGTGCCAGCAGCTTGCCTAGCGGCTACGAGCAGTACTTC